This T cell receptor (beta chain) derives from a study of shared clonotypes between healthy human individuals. About the study: Per-donor plates numbered three CD4 naive, three CD4 memory, two CD8 naive and one CD8 memory.

Trimming took 5 bases from V and 5 from J; bases not matched to a gene: 11. CDR3 size: 17 residues. Germline assignment: CDR1 SGHTA and CDR2 FQGNSA. Points on this clone: What it recognizes is unknown.

Naive CD45RA+ and memory CD45RA-negative subsets were split from CD4+ cells. Several immunoSEQ plates received, in even portions, the genomic DNA of each subset. Data came from immunoSEQ multiplex PCR; TCRdb stores just in-frame clones and leaves some out. The repertoire has around 1.4 million clones, 98% of them found once; the top ten carry 0.36%. Findings and caveats of the study: A small donor pool kept down the genetic and exposure-history diversity that was represented.

This chain uses TRBV7-2 with TRBJ2-1, with 11 positions matching TRBD1. Specimen: naive CD4+ T cells sorted from blood. Documented subset: CD45RA+ positively selected. The TCR was taken from a man aged 30 to 45 in good health. The CDR3 loop reads CASSRFQGQGGHNEQFF. For the CDR3, the DNA is TGTGCCAGCAGCCGCTTTCAGGGACAGGGGGGACACAATGAGCAGTTCTTC.